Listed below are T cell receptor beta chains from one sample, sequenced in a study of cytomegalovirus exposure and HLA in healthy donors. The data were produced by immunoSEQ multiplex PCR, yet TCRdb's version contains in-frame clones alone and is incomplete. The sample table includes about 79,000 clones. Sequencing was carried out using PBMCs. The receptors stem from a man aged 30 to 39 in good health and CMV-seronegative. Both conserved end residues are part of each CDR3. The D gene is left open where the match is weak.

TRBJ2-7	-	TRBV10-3	CANGLTFYEQYF	TGTGCCAACGGACTGACTTTCTACGAGCAGTACTTC
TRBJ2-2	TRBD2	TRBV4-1	CASSGTSGGANTGELFF	TGCGCCAGCAGCGGGACTAGCGGGGGGGCGAACACCGGGGAGCTGTTTTTT
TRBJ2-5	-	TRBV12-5	CASGLRGGMETQYF	TGTGCTAGTGGCTTGAGGGGGGGAATGGAGACCCAGTACTTC
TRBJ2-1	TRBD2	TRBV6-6	CASSWLAASYNEQFF	TGTGCCAGCAGCTGGCTAGCGGCTTCCTACAATGAGCAGTTCTTC
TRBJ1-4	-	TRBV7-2	CASSPGGREKLFF	TGTGCCAGCAGCCCCGGGGGGCGTGAAAAACTGTTTTTT
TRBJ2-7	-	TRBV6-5	CASSYSTVGVPYEQYF	TGTGCCAGCAGTTACTCGACGGTGGGAGTGCCCTACGAGCAGTACTTC
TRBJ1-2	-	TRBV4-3	CASSQDRGIHRDPYGYTF	TGCGCCAGCAGCCAAGACAGGGGTATACATCGAGACCCTTACGGCTACACCTTC
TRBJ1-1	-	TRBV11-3	CASSSEAVLNTEAFF	TGTGCCAGCAGCTCCGAGGCCGTATTGAACACTGAAGCTTTCTTT
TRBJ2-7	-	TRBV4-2	CASSQGVAGAAYEQYF	TGTGCCAGCAGCCAAGGAGTGGCAGGGGCCGCCTACGAGCAGTACTTC
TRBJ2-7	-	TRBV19	CASSFREVPYEQYF	TGTGCCAGTAGTTTTAGGGAGGTACCCTACGAGCAGTACTTC
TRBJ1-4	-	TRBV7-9	CASSRGQSGEKLFF	TGTGCCAGCAGCCGTGGACAGAGCGGCGAAAAACTGTTTTTT
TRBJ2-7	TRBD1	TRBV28	CASCEGQSHYEQYF	TGTGCCAGCTGTGAGGGACAGAGTCACTACGAGCAGTACTTC
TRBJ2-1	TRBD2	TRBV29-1	CSVQPPGGSSYNEQFF	TGCAGCGTGCAACCCCCGGGAGGGAGCTCCTACAATGAGCAGTTCTTC
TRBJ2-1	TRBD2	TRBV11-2	CASSSPTWGLAGMDNEQFF	TGTGCCAGCAGCTCCCCAACATGGGGACTAGCGGGAATGGACAATGAGCAGTTCTTC
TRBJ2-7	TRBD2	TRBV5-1	CASSYLAGGSSEQYF	TGCGCCAGCAGCTACCTAGCGGGGGGGTCCTCCGAGCAGTACTTC
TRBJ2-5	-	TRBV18	CASSPDNGETQYF	TGTGCCAGCTCTCCGGACAACGGGGAGACCCAGTACTTC
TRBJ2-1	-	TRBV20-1	CSAGTGEQFF	TGCAGTGCTGGGACTGGCGAGCAGTTCTTC
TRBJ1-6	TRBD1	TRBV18	CASSIQGVFGDSPLHF	TGTGCCAGCTCGATTCAGGGGGTGTTTGGGGATTCACCCCTCCACTTT
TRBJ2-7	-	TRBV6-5	CASSYGGEQYF	TGTGCCAGCAGTTACGGGGGGGAGCAGTACTTC
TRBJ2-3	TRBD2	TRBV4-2	CASSQGLVYLDTQYF	TGTGCCAGCAGCCAGGGACTAGTGTATTTGGATACGCAGTATTTT
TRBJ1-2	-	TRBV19	CASSIGQGIRGYTF	TGTGCCAGTAGTATCGGGCAGGGGATACGTGGCTACACCTTC
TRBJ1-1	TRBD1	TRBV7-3	CASSFDRAAEAFF	TGTGCCAGCAGCTTCGACAGGGCGGCTGAAGCTTTCTTT
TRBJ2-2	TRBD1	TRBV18	CASSPMGTGGVNTGELFF	TGTGCCAGCTCACCAATGGGGACAGGGGGCGTTAACACCGGGGAGCTGTTTTTT
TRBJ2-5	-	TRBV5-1	CAHSLVPYEASSRETQYF	TGCGCCCACAGCTTGGTTCCCTACGAGGCCAGTTCCCGGGAGACCCAGTACTTC
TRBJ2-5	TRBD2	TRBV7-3	CASSIAGAQETQYF	TGTGCCAGCAGCATAGCGGGGGCCCAAGAGACCCAGTACTTC
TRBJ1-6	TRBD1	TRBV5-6	CASSRGQGYNSPLHF	TGTGCCAGCAGCCGGGGACAGGGCTATAATTCACCCCTCCACTTT
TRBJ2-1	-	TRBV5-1	CASSFGRAVYNEQFF	TGCGCCAGCAGCTTTGGGCGGGCTGTCTACAATGAGCAGTTCTTC
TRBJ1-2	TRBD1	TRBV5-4	CASSLGTGANYGYTF	TGTGCCAGCAGCTTGGGAACAGGGGCTAACTATGGCTACACCTTC
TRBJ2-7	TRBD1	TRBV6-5	CASSQGALYEQYF	TGTGCCAGCAGTCAGGGGGCCTTGTACGAGCAGTACTTC
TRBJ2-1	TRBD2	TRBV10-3	CAIGAGGGVGEQFF	TGTGCCATAGGGGCGGGAGGAGGTGTTGGTGAGCAGTTCTTC
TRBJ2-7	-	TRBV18	CASSPAGNMREQYF	TGTGCCAGCTCACCAGCAGGGAATATGCGAGAGCAGTACTTC
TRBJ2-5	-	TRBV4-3	CASSQDVGETQYF	TGCGCCAGCAGCCAAGACGTCGGGGAGACCCAGTACTTC
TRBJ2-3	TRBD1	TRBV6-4	CASKVDRRSDTQYF	TGTGCCAGCAAGGTGGACAGGAGGTCAGATACGCAGTATTTT
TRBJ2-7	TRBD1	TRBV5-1	CASSLDGTGGYEQYF	TGCGCCAGCAGCTTGGATGGGACAGGGGGCTACGAGCAGTACTTC
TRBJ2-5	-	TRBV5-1	CASSWTGVTPEYF	TGCGCCAGCAGCTGGACGGGAGTAACCCCAGAGTACTTC
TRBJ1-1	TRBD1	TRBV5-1	CASSADRGREAFF	TGCGCCAGCAGCGCCGACAGGGGCCGTGAAGCTTTCTTT
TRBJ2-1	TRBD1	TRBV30	CAWSGTGMNEQFF	TGTGCCTGGTCGGGGACAGGGATGAATGAGCAGTTCTTC
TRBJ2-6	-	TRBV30	CAWSVRGWGAGANVLTF	TGTGCCTGGAGTGTACGCGGGTGGGGTGCTGGGGCCAACGTCCTGACTTTC
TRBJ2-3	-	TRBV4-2	CASSLSSTDTQYF	TGTGCCAGCAGCCTTAGCAGCACAGATACGCAGTATTTT
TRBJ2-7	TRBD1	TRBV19	CASSAPGTGRDEQYF	TGTGCCAGTAGTGCCCCCGGGACAGGGAGGGACGAGCAGTACTTC
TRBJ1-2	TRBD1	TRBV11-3	CASSPAGTGAGYTF	TGTGCCAGCAGCCCCGCCGGGACAGGGGCGGGCTACACCTTC
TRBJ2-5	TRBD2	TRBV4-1	CASSQVWTGGRETQYF	TGCGCCAGCAGCCAAGTATGGACGGGGGGGCGCGAGACCCAGTACTTC
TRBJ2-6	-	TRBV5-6	CASSPSRGANVLTF	TGTGCCAGCAGCCCCTCTCGTGGGGCCAACGTCCTGACTTTC
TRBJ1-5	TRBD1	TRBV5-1	CASSPGTGEQPQHF	TGCGCCAGCAGCCCAGGGACAGGGGAACAGCCCCAGCATTTT
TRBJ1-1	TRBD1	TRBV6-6	CASINYRQGEAFF	TGTGCCAGCATCAACTACCGACAGGGCGAAGCTTTCTTT
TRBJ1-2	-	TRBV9	CASSANANYGYTF	TGTGCCAGCAGCGCTAATGCTAACTATGGCTACACCTTC
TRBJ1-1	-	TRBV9	CASSPWTAMNTEAFF	TGTGCCAGCAGCCCATGGACAGCCATGAACACTGAAGCTTTCTTT
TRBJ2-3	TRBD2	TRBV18	CASSLTRRTLAGGTDTQYF	TGTGCCAGCTCATTAACACGACGGACCCTAGCGGGGGGAACGGATACGCAGTATTTT
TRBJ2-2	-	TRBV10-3	CAISTAQDSYTGELFF	TGTGCCATCAGTACGGCGCAGGACAGCTACACCGGGGAGCTGTTTTTT
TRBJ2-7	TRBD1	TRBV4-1	CASSQTRDRVSEQYF	TGCGCCAGCAGCCAAACCCGGGACAGGGTATCCGAGCAGTACTTC
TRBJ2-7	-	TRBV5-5	CASKNPRRQNYEQYF	TGTGCCAGCAAAAACCCTCGGAGACAGAACTACGAGCAGTACTTC
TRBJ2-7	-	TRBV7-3	CASSPGAGVSYEQYF	TGTGCCAGCAGCCCCGGGGCAGGGGTTTCCTACGAGCAGTACTTC
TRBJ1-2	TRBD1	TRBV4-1	CASSVQQGTSYGYTF	TGCGCCAGCAGCGTCCAACAGGGGACCTCCTATGGCTACACCTTC